The 23 T cell receptor beta chains below were found in one sample sequenced in a study of CD8+ T cells in alopecia areata (dated by TCRdb to the late 2010s). Library preparation employed the immunoSEQ multiplex PCR assay. To provide template for TCR sequencing, every sample had RNA extracted and reverse transcribed into cDNA. This immuneACCESS table, as held by TCRdb, lists in-frame sequences with V and J called but not all clones. Of the missing ones, under half trace to an unresolved V gene in checked studies; the others have no known cause. A total of roughly 150,000 clones appear in this sample, less than 65% of them only once. The ten largest clonotypes hold 36% of the sample. Input material: CD8+ T cells sorted from blood. Source of these receptors: a human donor in good health.

V usage is TRBV4-1 and J usage is TRBJ2-7; D may be TRBD1 or TRBD2 (5 bases each). V lost 1 base and J lost 2, with 15 bases in between. The germline V gene encodes CDR1 MGHRA and CDR2 YSYEKL. The CDR3 extends over 16 amino acids. The CDR3 DNA follows: TGCGCCAGCAGCCAAGGGGACCGAGCCGTAACCTACGAGCAGTACTTC. Translated, it gives CASSQGDRAVTYEQYF.

This clone was observed a single time. The genes are TRBV29-1 and TRBJ1-1, with TRBD1 as a possible D gene (5 bases). Germline-derived CDR1 and CDR2 are SQVTM and ANQGSEA. The CDR3 is 12 residues long. Trimming removed 3 bases from V and 9 bases from J, with 14 bases in between. The CDR3 sequence: CSVEGLTQQAFF. As DNA, the CDR3 is TGCAGCGTTGAGGGACTGACGCAACAAGCTTTCTTT.

There are a few counts of this clone. The chain uses TRBV6-4 and TRBJ2-1, with D perhaps matching TRBD2 (5 bases). The V and J ends lost 2 bases and 9 bases respectively, with 8 bases between them. The CDR3 consists of 12 residues. Per the germline V gene, CDR1 is MRHNA and CDR2 is SNTAGT. CDR3 loop: CASSDLRGEQFF. CDR3 DNA sequence: TGTGCCAGCAGTGACCTACGGGGTGAGCAGTTCTTC.

About this clone: An end of the junction does not agree with germline; a read error may underlie this. CDR3 sequence reads: CASSPSGPMNTEAFF. CDR3 DNA sequence: TGTGCCAGCAGCCCATCGGGGCCGATGAACACTGAGGCTTTCTTT. The rearrangement joins TRBV7-3 to TRBJ1-1, with D possibly TRBD1 on 5 matching bases. Germline lookup yields CDR1 SGHTA and CDR2 FQGTGA. This CDR3 has 15 amino acids.

The gene calls are TRBV12-5 and TRBJ2-5; perhaps TRBD1 as D (5 bases). V was trimmed by 6 bases and J by 6 bases, leaving 17 bases between them. Germline CDR1 LGHNT, CDR2 FRNRAP. The CDR3 runs 14 residues. The CDR3 loop reads CASGPPDSPQTQYF. The CDR3, as DNA: TGTGCTAGTGGCCCCCCCGACAGTCCCCAGACCCAGTACTTC.

This clone has a handful of counts. The rearrangement links TRBV7-8 to TRBJ1-5; D may be TRBD1 (6 bases). Looked up from germline, CDR1 is SGHVS and CDR2 is FQNEAQ. V dropped 2 bases and J dropped 0 bases, with 8 bases sitting between them. This CDR3 is 15 amino acids long. CDR3 loop: CASSLQGNSNQPQHF. In nucleotides, the CDR3 is TGTGCCAGCAGCTTACAGGGGAATAGCAATCAGCCCCAGCATTTT.

The chain couples TRBV5-4 to TRBJ2-7; TRBD1 matches 7 bases. The V and J ends lost 4 bases and 6 bases, in that order; junction bases with no gene match: 16. The V gene's germline CDR1 is SGHNT and CDR2 YYREEE (reference sequence). This CDR3 is 16 amino acids long. DNA for the CDR3: TGTGCCAGCAGCGGAGACAGGGCGGCTAGCCGAAGCGAGCAGTACTTC. It yields the protein CASSGDRAASRSEQYF.

The CDR3 nucleotides read TGTGCCTGGACATCAGGGGTGGGCTATGGCTACACCTTC. Translated: CAWTSGVGYGYTF. The chain recombines TRBV30 with TRBJ1-2; D might be TRBD1 (6 bases). This CDR3 spans 13 amino acids. The germline CDR1 and CDR2 sequences are GTSNPN and SVGIG (reference sequence). Trimming removed 4 bases at V and 4 bases at J, with 13 bases between.

The rearrangement links TRBV13 to TRBJ2-3; 7 bases are shared with TRBD2. Trimming cost V 5 bases and J 1 base; bases outside gene matches: 3. The CDR3 loop spans 14 amino acids. In germline, CDR1 is PRHDT, CDR2 FYEKMQ (reference sequence). The CDR3 DNA is TGTGCCAGCAGCGTAACTAGCGGCACAGATACGCAGTATTTT. It translates to CASSVTSGTDTQYF.

Only a few counts were recorded for this clone. The gene calls are TRBV29-1 and TRBJ1-1, with D tentatively TRBD1 (6 bases). Germline lookup yields CDR1 SQVTM and CDR2 ANQGSEA. V lost 1 base, J lost 6 bases, and 24 bases lay in between. The CDR3 is made up of 17 amino acids. The CDR3 DNA sequence: TGCAGCGTTGAAGTGCCCTGGGGGGGGCGATCTTGGCCTGAAGCTTTCTTT. As protein: CSVEVPWGGRSWPEAFF.

This clone appeared a single time. The chain employs TRBV11-2 and TRBJ2-7, with unresolved D. V was trimmed by 0 bases and J by 1 base, leaving 10 bases between them. CDR3 size: 15 residues. Germline loops: CDR1 SGHAT, CDR2 FQNNGV. The CDR3: CASSLDRKGSYEQYF. The CDR3 coding sequence is TGTGCCAGCAGCTTAGATCGAAAGGGATCCTACGAGCAGTACTTC.

This clone was picked up a small number of times. The chain combines TRBV29-1 with TRBJ2-3; 11 positions match TRBD1. The V gene's germline CDR1 is SQVTM and CDR2 ANQGSEA. The trim removed 5 bases at V and 5 bases at J, leaving 6 bases unmatched. The CDR3 is 14 residues long. CDR3 sequence (DNA): TGCAGCGTTTACGCCGGGACAGGGGGAGATACGCAGTATTTT. It is translated as CSVYAGTGGDTQYF.

This clone was counted a single time. This sequence joins TRBV25-1 and TRBJ2-1, with 16 bases identical to TRBD2. V gave up 6 bases and J gave up 7 bases; unmatched junction bases: 3. The CDR3 sequence is 15 residues long. In germline, CDR1 is MGHDK, CDR2 SYGVNS. CDR3 protein: CASRGLAGGPNEQFF. CDR3 nucleotides: TGTGCCAGCAGGGGACTAGCGGGAGGGCCAAATGAGCAGTTCTTC.

V is TRBV10-3 and J is TRBJ2-1; no clear D gene. V lost 0 bases and J lost 5, with 5 bases in between. The CDR3 spans 13 residues. Germline CDR1 reads ENHRY; CDR2 reads SYGVKD. The CDR3 loop reads CAISESRHNEQFF. The CDR3 DNA follows: TGTGCCATCAGTGAGTCTAGGCACAATGAGCAGTTCTTC.

This clone has more than one count but fewer than ten. V and J are TRBV10-3 and TRBJ2-7, with D possibly TRBD2 on 5 matching bases. The ends were cut back, 2 bases at V and 2 bases at J, with 13 bases in the middle. From germline, CDR1 is ENHRY and CDR2 SYGVKD. This CDR3 is 15 amino acids long. The CDR3 protein is CAISEGTRFPYEQYF. Written as DNA, the CDR3 is TGTGCCATCAGTGAGGGTACTAGGTTCCCCTACGAGCAGTACTTC.

This chain uses TRBV19 with TRBJ2-1, with TRBD2 identical over 9 bases. This CDR3 comprises 15 residues. Trimming at V came to 5 bases and at J to 2 bases, leaving 4 bases not matched to a gene. The germline CDR1 and CDR2 sequences are LNHDA and SQIVND (reference sequence). CDR3 region: CASSLSGGTYNEQFF. CDR3 DNA sequence: TGTGCCAGTAGTCTAAGCGGGGGGACCTACAATGAGCAGTTCTTC.

The chain recombines TRBV2 with TRBJ2-7; D gene ambiguous. Per germline, CDR1 SNHLY and CDR2 FYNNEI. Trimming left V 2 bases short and J 0 bases short, with 8 bases between. The CDR3 consists of 14 residues. The CDR3 loop reads CASSEKSSSYEQYF. Here the CDR3 DNA reads TGTGCCAGCAGTGAAAAGAGTTCCTCCTACGAGCAGTACTTC. The whole variable domain, filled in from reference TRBV2 and TRBJ2-7, reads EPEVTQTPSHQVTQMGQEVILRCVPISNHLYFYWYRQILGQKVEFLVSFYNNEISEKSEIFDDQFSVERPDGSNFTLKIRSTKLEDSAMYFCASSEKSSSYEQYFGPGTRLTVT.

The chain links TRBV9 to TRBJ1-4; D uncertain. CDR1 SGDLS and CDR2 YYNGEE come from the germline V gene. Deletions cut 0 bases from V and 4 bases from J, with 7 bases between. There are 14 residues in the CDR3. The CDR3 loop reads CASSVAGSNEKLFF. For the CDR3, the DNA is TGTGCCAGCAGCGTAGCGGGGAGTAATGAAAAACTGTTTTTT. The full variable domain, completed using reference TRBV9 and TRBJ1-4, is DSGVTQTPKHLITATGQRVTLRCSPRSGDLSVYWYQQSLDQGLQFLIQYYNGEERAKGNILERFSAQQFPDLHSELNLSSLELGDSALYFCASSVAGSNEKLFFGSGTQLSVL.

This chain joins TRBV29-1 and TRBJ1-2; 7 bases agree with TRBD1. CDR1 is SQVTM and CDR2 is ANQGSEA in the germline V gene. V shed 4 bases, J shed 4 bases, and the junction held 6 bases outside the gene matches. This CDR3 is 13 amino acids long. CDR3 DNA sequence: TGCAGCGTTGTAGGGGGACAGCGCTATGGCTACACCTTC. Translating gives CSVVGGQRYGYTF.

The V gene is TRBV7-9, the J gene TRBJ2-2; D gene unclear. The V and J ends lost 5 bases and 1 base respectively, with 14 bases between them. This CDR3 is 16 amino acids long. CDR1 is SEHNR, CDR2 FQNEAQ, per germline (reference sequence). CDR3 sequence (DNA): TGTGCCAGCAGCCCGCCCGGAGCCGTGAACACCGGGGAGCTGTTTTTT. Translating it yields CASSPPGAVNTGELFF.

This chain's CDR3 is CASSRYRTSGSSYEQYF. The CDR3 DNA reads TGTGCCAGCAGCCGGTACCGGACTAGCGGGAGTTCCTACGAGCAGTACTTC. This rearrangement joins TRBV14 to TRBJ2-7; 13 bases are a match to TRBD2. The V gene end was trimmed by 4 bases and the J gene end by 1 base; junction bases not matched to a gene: 7. The CDR3 is 17 amino acids. The germline V gene encodes CDR1 SGHDN and CDR2 FVKESK.

The chain carries TRBV7-2 and TRBJ2-7; TRBD2 might be the D (6 bases). V lost 0 bases, J lost 4 bases, and 10 bases lay in between. The CDR3 is 14 residues long. Germline CDR1 reads SGHTA; CDR2 reads FQGNSA. This CDR3 is CASSLAALAYEQYF. The CDR3 DNA reads as TGTGCCAGCAGCTTAGCGGCACTAGCTTACGAGCAGTACTTC.

The genes are TRBV6-5 and TRBJ2-7; weak D call: TRBD1 (5 bases). The CDR3 totals 14 residues. Trimming shortened V by 2 bases and J by 5 bases, and 13 bases separated the two germline ends. Germline CDR1 reads MNHEY; CDR2 reads SVGAGI. CDR3 DNA: TGTGCCAGCAGTTACGCAGGGTACCGTCACGAGCAGTACTTC. Translated: CASSYAGYRHEQYF.